The 4 T cell receptor beta chains reported below all come from one sample, sequenced in a study of CD8 T cells in ankylosing spondylitis. TCRdb reprocessed the 5' RACE reads with MiXCR, giving one entry per CDR3 protein. The sample lists around 150,000 distinct CDR3 sequences; 25% to 35% were seen once. Sample: synovial fluid, either unsorted or a sorted T cell fraction (not recorded which). The receptors come from a male donor with ankylosing spondylitis.

The J gene is TRBJ1-4, the V gene TRBV20-1, with D unclear. The CDR3 loop spans 14 amino acids. Germline-derived CDR1 and CDR2 are DFQATT and SNEGSKA (reference sequence). With 5 bases removed from V and 3 bases from J, the gap between germline ends came to 13 bases. The CDR3 protein is CSALPQAPNEKLFF. CDR3 nucleotides: TGCAGTGCTCTACCCCAGGCTCCTAATGAAAAACTGTTTTTT.

The chain links TRBV12-3 or TRBV12-4 to TRBJ1-6, with 10 bases matching TRBD1. The CDR3 covers 16 residues. Trimming at V came to 7 bases and at J to 10 bases, leaving 13 bases not matched to a gene. The chain's CDR3 is CASTQRQGALESPLHF. The CDR3 DNA reads TGTGCCAGCACCCAGAGACAGGGGGCGTTGGAATCACCCCTCCACTTT.

This clonotype showed up just a few times. CDR3 sequence: CASSRDRRTTEAFF. The CDR3 nucleotides are TGCGCCAGCAGCCGGGACAGACGAACAACTGAAGCTTTCTTT. The rearrangement joins TRBV4-1 to TRBJ1-1; TRBD1 matches at 7 bases. CDR1 is MGHRA, CDR2 YSYEKL, per germline. J lost 5 bases, V lost 4 bases, and 7 bases had no gene match. The CDR3 has 14 residues.

The chain links TRBV20-1 to TRBJ2-3; possible D gene TRBD2, 5 bases. Per the germline V gene, CDR1 is DFQATT and CDR2 is SNEGSKA (reference sequence). The CDR3 loop spans 13 amino acids. V lost 6 bases to trimming and J lost 2 bases, with 12 bases between them. DNA for the CDR3: TGCAGTGCGGAGGTGGGCTACACAGATACGCAGTATTTT. Its translation: CSAEVGYTDTQYF.